The rows below give T cell receptor beta chains drawn from one sample of a study of blood T cell repertoires in COVID-19. Clones were sequenced by immunoSEQ multiplex PCR, and TCRdb holds only the in-frame ones, with some missing. The data show 250,000 or so clones, more than 75% seen once. Specimen: peripheral blood. The receptors come from a man aged 40-50 years with active or convalescent COVID-19. Each CDR3 is given with its conserved first and last residue. D genes are given only for firm matches. Clone size is shown for a subset of rows, as once, few, many or a class of expanded clone.

j_gene,d_gene,abundance,v_gene,CDR3nt,CDR3aa
TRBJ1-1,NA,NA,TRBV28,TGTGCCAGCAGCGAGGACAGCCCGAACACTGAAGCTTTCTTT,CASSEDSPNTEAFF
TRBJ1-1,TRBD1,NA,TRBV9,TGTGCCAGCAGCACGCGGGACAGGGGGCCCACTGAAGCTTTCTTT,CASSTRDRGPTEAFF
TRBJ1-1,NA,NA,TRBV5-6,TGTGCCAGCAGGCGATACCGGGGCACTGAAGCTTTCTTT,CASRRYRGTEAFF
TRBJ2-5,TRBD1,NA,TRBV28,TGTGCCAGCAGCGGACCGGGACAGCAAGAGACCCAGTACTTC,CASSGPGQQETQYF
TRBJ1-2,TRBD1,NA,TRBV5-4,TGTGCCAGCAGCTTGGCAGGCGGGACAGGGGTGATTGGCTACACCTTC,CASSLAGGTGVIGYTF
TRBJ2-6,TRBD2,NA,TRBV4-2,TGTGCCAGCAGCCAAGGGGAGGGGACCGGGGCCAACGTCCTGACTTTC,CASSQGEGTGANVLTF
TRBJ2-3,NA,NA,TRBV5-6,TGTGCCAGCAGCCCAGCATGGGGAGCCTGGACAGATACGCAGTATTTT,CASSPAWGAWTDTQYF
TRBJ1-4,NA,once,TRBV28,TGTGCCAGCACCGAGACTGGCGGGGGTGGGGAAAAACTGTTTTTT,CASTETGGGGEKLFF
TRBJ2-7,TRBD2,NA,TRBV12-3/TRBV12-4,TGTGCCAGCAGGGGCGGGAGCACCCACGAGCAGTACTTC,CASRGGSTHEQYF
TRBJ2-7,NA,NA,TRBV2,TGTGCCAGCACTTTTTCGGGTTTGGACTACGAGCAGTACTTC,CASTFSGLDYEQYF
TRBJ2-3,NA,NA,TRBV19,TGTGCCAGTAGGTCAGGAGGAGATACGCAGTATTTT,CASRSGGDTQYF
TRBJ2-1,NA,NA,TRBV6-5,TGTGCCAGCACTTCAACTAGAGACAATGAGCAGTTCTTC,CASTSTRDNEQFF
TRBJ1-6,NA,NA,TRBV28,TGTGCCAGCAGTTTAAGGAGAGGGCTAAATTCACCCCTCCACTTT,CASSLRRGLNSPLHF
TRBJ2-3,NA,NA,TRBV6-5,TGTGCCAGCAGTTACCTTGGGCCGCGATCTACAGATACGCAGTATTTT,CASSYLGPRSTDTQYF
TRBJ2-1,TRBD2,NA,TRBV30,TGTGCCTGGAGTGTAGGCGGGGGGGCTAATGAGCAGTTCTTC,CAWSVGGGANEQFF
TRBJ1-4,NA,NA,TRBV7-8,TGTGCCAGCAGCCTCGCGGATGAAAAACTGTTTTTT,CASSLADEKLFF
TRBJ1-1,TRBD1,few,TRBV9,TGTGCCAGCAGCGCCGGGACAGTTTCGAACACTGAAGCTTTCTTT,CASSAGTVSNTEAFF
TRBJ2-3,NA,NA,TRBV5-4,TGTGCCAGCAGCTCCCGGAGGGGGGGCGCGGGAGATACGCAGTATTTT,CASSSRRGGAGDTQYF
TRBJ2-7,TRBD2,NA,TRBV7-9,TGTGCCAGCAGCTCACGGGGGAGCGGGACTACCTCCTACGAGCAGTACTTC,CASSSRGSGTTSYEQYF
TRBJ1-2,NA,NA,TRBV25-1,TGTGCCAGCAGTGAGTCGGAGCTGTATGGCTACACCTTC,CASSESELYGYTF
TRBJ1-1,NA,NA,TRBV27,TGTGCCAGCAGCCTAAAGGCGGGGGCGTACACTGAAGCTTTCTTT,CASSLKAGAYTEAFF
TRBJ1-5,NA,NA,TRBV19,TGTGCCAGTAGTATAGCAGGGGACAATCAGCCCCAGCATTTT,CASSIAGDNQPQHF
TRBJ1-5,NA,NA,TRBV7-9,TGTGCCAGCAGCTTAGCCGAAACAGGGAACCAGCCCCAGCATTTT,CASSLAETGNQPQHF
TRBJ1-1,NA,NA,TRBV12-3/TRBV12-4,TGTGCCAGCAGTTTAGTCGACAGAAGAGCTTTCTTT,CASSLVDRRAFF
TRBJ1-2,TRBD1,NA,TRBV5-4,TGTGCCAGCAGCCCGGGACAGACTTCGCCCTATGGCTACACCTTC,CASSPGQTSPYGYTF
TRBJ1-1,NA,NA,TRBV10-2,TGCGCCAGTACAAGGGCGGGTCGGGTCACTGAAGCTTTCTTT,CASTRAGRVTEAFF
TRBJ1-3,TRBD1,NA,TRBV5-5,TGTGCCAGCAGCTTGGCCCGGACAGGGAGTAGCACCATATATTTT,CASSLARTGSSTIYF
TRBJ2-2,TRBD1,NA,TRBV5-1,TGCGCCAGCAGCCTCGGACAGGGGCCCACCGGGGAGCTGTTTTTT,CASSLGQGPTGELFF
TRBJ1-2,NA,NA,TRBV5-1,TGCGCCAGCAGCTTACAGGGCGGCGACTATGGCTACACCTTC,CASSLQGGDYGYTF
TRBJ1-1,TRBD1,few,TRBV19,TGTGCCAGTACGAATTCCGGGACAGGGGACACTGAAGCTTTCTTT,CASTNSGTGDTEAFF
TRBJ1-6,NA,once,TRBV20-1,TGCAGTGCTAGTATGGGGGCGGGCTCCTATAATTCACCCCTCCACTTT,CSASMGAGSYNSPLHF
TRBJ1-2,TRBD1,few,TRBV6-5,TGTGCCAGCAGTGACTCCGGGACAGGGGACCATGGCTACACCTTC,CASSDSGTGDHGYTF
TRBJ2-1,NA,NA,TRBV9,TGTGCCAGCAGCTTAGAAGGGGGTTCCTACAATGAGCAGTTCTTC,CASSLEGGSYNEQFF
TRBJ1-5,NA,NA,TRBV15,TGTGCCACCAGCAGAGATCGAGGGTTCGGCAATCAGCCCCAGCATTTT,CATSRDRGFGNQPQHF
TRBJ2-7,TRBD1,once,TRBV19,TGTGCCAGTACCCTTCGTATACCCTCCGGGACAGGTATCTCCTACGAGCAGTACTTC,CASTLRIPSGTGISYEQYF
TRBJ2-7,TRBD2,NA,TRBV19,TGTGCCAGCCAGACTAGCGGGAGCGGGCTCTACGAGCAGTACTTC,CASQTSGSGLYEQYF
TRBJ1-1,TRBD1,many,TRBV4-1,TGCGCCAGCAGCCAAAAACCGGGACAGAGGAACACTGAAGCTTTCTTT,CASSQKPGQRNTEAFF
TRBJ1-2,NA,many,TRBV12-3/TRBV12-4,TGTGCCATAAACCGGGGACTAGTATATGGCTACACCTTC,CAINRGLVYGYTF
TRBJ1-6,NA,NA,TRBV6-4,TGTGCCAGCAGTGACTCGACAAATTCACCCCTCCACTTT,CASSDSTNSPLHF
TRBJ2-5,NA,NA,TRBV4-1,TGCGCCAGCAGCCTCTCTCTGGCCCAAGAGACCCAGTACTTC,CASSLSLAQETQYF
TRBJ1-2,NA,NA,TRBV24-1,TGTGCCACCAGTGGGGGCCCCGGCTATGGCTACACCTTC,CATSGGPGYGYTF
TRBJ1-2,TRBD1,NA,TRBV12-3/TRBV12-4,TGTGCCAGCAGTGGCCCGGGACAGATTTACACCTTC,CASSGPGQIYTF
TRBJ1-4,NA,NA,TRBV24-1,TGTGCCACCAGTGACCTGAACGGTGAAAAACTGTTTTTT,CATSDLNGEKLFF
TRBJ2-2,NA,few,TRBV3-1/TRBV3-2,TGTGCCAGCAGCCGAGGAGCTAACACCGGGGAGCTGTTTTTT,CASSRGANTGELFF
TRBJ1-4,NA,NA,TRBV18,TGTGCCAGCTCACAGGGGGTCGCGACTAATGAAAAACTGTTTTTT,CASSQGVATNEKLFF
TRBJ2-5,NA,NA,TRBV25-1,TGTGCCAGCAGCCTAGGGACTTCCGGGGAGACCCAGTACTTC,CASSLGTSGETQYF
TRBJ2-3,TRBD2,few,TRBV5-4,TGTGCCAGCAGCTTCCTGATGGGAGCGGGAGTTCAAGATACGCAGTATTTT,CASSFLMGAGVQDTQYF
TRBJ1-2,NA,NA,TRBV3-1/TRBV3-2,TGTGCCAGCAGCCAAGATCTAGAGGGCGACTATGGCTACACCTTC,CASSQDLEGDYGYTF
TRBJ1-2,TRBD1,NA,TRBV10-3,TGTGCCGCTACGGGACAGACCAACGTAAATGGCTACACCTTC,CAATGQTNVNGYTF
TRBJ2-7,TRBD1,NA,TRBV9,TGTGCCAGCAGCGTAGTTAGGGGACAGGGGAACTACGAGCAGTACTTC,CASSVVRGQGNYEQYF
TRBJ1-5,NA,NA,TRBV27,TGTGCCAGCACTGACAGGTCCAACCCCAATCAGCCCCAGCATTTT,CASTDRSNPNQPQHF
TRBJ2-3,NA,few,TRBV7-9,TGTGCCAGCAGCTTTAGTCCGGGAAGAGAGGATACGCAGTATTTT,CASSFSPGREDTQYF
TRBJ2-1,NA,NA,TRBV24-1,TGTGCCACCAGTGATGTTCCAGAGGGCCACTGGAGGGATGAGCAGTTCTTC,CATSDVPEGHWRDEQFF
TRBJ2-3,NA,NA,TRBV28,TGTGCCAGCACGGAGAGTAGCACAGATACGCAGTATTTT,CASTESSTDTQYF